The T cell receptor (beta chain) described here comes from a study of lymphopenia after photon versus proton radiotherapy. The V gene end was trimmed by 5 bases and the J gene end by 7 bases; junction bases not matched to a gene: 7. Germline V gives CDR1 MNHNY, CDR2 SVGAGI (reference sequence). The CDR3 consists of 14 residues. Sequencing was performed with immunoSEQ multiplex PCR; in TCRdb, only in-frame clones are kept and a portion is missing. This sample has more than 80,000 clones; about 83% occur once, and the top ten carry roughly 1.4%. As to this clone: Its antigen remains unknown.

Overall study findings and caveats: Post-nadir diversity loss with photons came from oligoclonal expansion, particularly CD8+ Temra cells.

Here the sequenced sample was peripheral blood, taken from a patient treated with proton-based radiotherapy. V and J are TRBV6-6 and TRBJ1-4, with TRBD1 identical over 7 bases. The receptor was isolated from a man in his sixties with pancreatic cancer. The CDR3 bases are TGTGCCAGCAGTACGACAGGGCTTGGTGAAAAACTGTTTTTT. Translating it yields CASSTTGLGEKLFF.